This TCR beta chain was sequenced during a study of blood T cells in healthy people across ages. Study-wide findings and caveats: When set beside aged donors, long-lived donors presented more naive CD4+ cells and higher diversity. A strong correlation was found between TCR beta diversity and the percentage of naive T cells. Shifts in expanded clonotypes may have been confounded by donor CMV status, which was unknown.

Germline CDR1 reads MNHEY; CDR2 reads SMNVEV (reference sequence). Trimming shortened V by 10 bases and J by 6 bases, and 7 bases separated the two germline ends. There are 10 residues in the CDR3. This clonotype was counted between two and nine times. Its antigen is currently unknown. The use of a sample-barcoded 5' primer and a J-beta primer mix characterized a second PCR of about 7 to 12 cycles. Each CDR3 protein gets one entry after TCRdb re-called the 5' RACE reads with MiXCR. The sample shows about 800,000 distinct CDR3 sequences, roughly 25% of them seen only once. These sequences were also reported in another study, on T cells of mothers and their children. This second report adds: Per child, about 2.8 million TCR beta CDR3 reads were obtained, against over 9 million per mother.

This TCR derives from a boy younger than 18 in good health. Sequenced: blood. The chain employs TRBV27 and TRBJ2-1; no definite D call. The CDR3 DNA follows: TGTGCCAAGCCCTCCAATGAGCAGTTCTTC. Protein sequence: CAKPSNEQFF.